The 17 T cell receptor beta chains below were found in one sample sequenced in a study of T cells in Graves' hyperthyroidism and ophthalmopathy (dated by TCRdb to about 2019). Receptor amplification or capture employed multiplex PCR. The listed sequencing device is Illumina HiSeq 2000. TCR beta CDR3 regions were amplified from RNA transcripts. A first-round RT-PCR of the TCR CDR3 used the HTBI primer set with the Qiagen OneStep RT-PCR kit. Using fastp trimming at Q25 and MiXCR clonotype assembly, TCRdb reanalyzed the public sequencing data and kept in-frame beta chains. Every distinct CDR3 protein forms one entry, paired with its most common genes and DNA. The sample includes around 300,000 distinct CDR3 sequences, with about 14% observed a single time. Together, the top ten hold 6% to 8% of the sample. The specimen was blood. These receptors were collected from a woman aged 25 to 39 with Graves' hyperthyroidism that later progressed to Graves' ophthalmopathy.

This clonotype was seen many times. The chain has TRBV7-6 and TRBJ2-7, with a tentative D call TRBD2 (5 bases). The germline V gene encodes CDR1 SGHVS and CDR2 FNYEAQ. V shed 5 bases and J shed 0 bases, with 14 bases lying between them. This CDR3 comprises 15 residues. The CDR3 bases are TGTGCCAGCAGCCCCTTGAGCGGACGCTCCTACGAGCAGTACTTC. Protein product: CASSPLSGRSYEQYF.

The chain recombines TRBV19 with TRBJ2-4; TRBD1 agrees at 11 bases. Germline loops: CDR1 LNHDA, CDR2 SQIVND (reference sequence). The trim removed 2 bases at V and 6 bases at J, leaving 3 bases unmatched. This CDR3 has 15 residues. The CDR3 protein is CASSIMGQGVNIQYF. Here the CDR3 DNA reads TGTGCCAGTAGTATAATGGGACAGGGGGTAAACATTCAGTACTTC.

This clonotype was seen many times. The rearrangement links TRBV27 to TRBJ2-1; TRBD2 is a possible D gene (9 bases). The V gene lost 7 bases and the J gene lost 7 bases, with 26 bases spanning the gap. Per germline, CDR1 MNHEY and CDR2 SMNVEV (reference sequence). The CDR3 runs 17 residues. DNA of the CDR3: TGTGCCAGCAACCCCAGGGGGCTTAGCGGGAGAGGGAATGAGCAGTTCTTC. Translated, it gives CASNPRGLSGRGNEQFF.

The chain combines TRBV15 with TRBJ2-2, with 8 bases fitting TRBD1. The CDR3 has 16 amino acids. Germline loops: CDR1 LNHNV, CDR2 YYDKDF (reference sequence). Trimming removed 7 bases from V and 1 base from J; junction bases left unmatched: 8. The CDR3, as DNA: TGTGCCACCATGACTTCAGGGACAGGGAACACCGGGGAGCTGTTTTTT. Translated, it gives CATMTSGTGNTGELFF.

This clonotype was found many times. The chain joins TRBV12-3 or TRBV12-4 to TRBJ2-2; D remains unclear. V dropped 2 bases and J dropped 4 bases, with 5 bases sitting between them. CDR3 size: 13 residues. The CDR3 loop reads CASSLSLTGELFF. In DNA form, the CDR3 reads TGTGCCAGCAGTTTATCGCTCACCGGGGAGCTGTTTTTT.

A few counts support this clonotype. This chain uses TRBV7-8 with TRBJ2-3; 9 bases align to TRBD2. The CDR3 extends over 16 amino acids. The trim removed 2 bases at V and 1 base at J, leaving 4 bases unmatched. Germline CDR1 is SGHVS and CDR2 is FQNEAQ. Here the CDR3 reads CASSLSRLAGTDTQYF. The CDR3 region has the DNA TGTGCCAGCAGCTTATCTCGACTAGCGGGCACAGATACGCAGTATTTT.

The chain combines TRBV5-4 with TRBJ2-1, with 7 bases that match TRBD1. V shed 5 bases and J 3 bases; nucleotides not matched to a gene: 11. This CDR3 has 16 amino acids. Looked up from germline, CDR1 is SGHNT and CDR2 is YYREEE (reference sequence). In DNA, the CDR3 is TGTGCCAGCAGATCAGCAGACAGGGCGTTCTACAATGAGCAGTTCTTC. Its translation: CASRSADRAFYNEQFF.

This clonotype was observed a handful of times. The DNA for the CDR3 is TGTGCCAGCAGCCAAGGCCTCGGGACCCAGTACTTC. Its protein is CASSQGLGTQYF. V and J are TRBV14 and TRBJ2-5; no definite D call. Between the trimmed V and J ends, which lost 1 base and 7 bases, there was a span of 7 bases. CDR1 is SGHDN, CDR2 FVKESK, per germline. This CDR3 contains 12 residues.

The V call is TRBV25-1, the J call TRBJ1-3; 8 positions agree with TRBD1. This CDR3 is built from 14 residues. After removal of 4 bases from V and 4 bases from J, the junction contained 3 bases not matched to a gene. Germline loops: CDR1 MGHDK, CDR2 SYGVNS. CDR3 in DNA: TGTGCCAGCAGTGCAACAGGGGGAGGAAACACCATATATTTT. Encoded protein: CASSATGGGNTIYF.

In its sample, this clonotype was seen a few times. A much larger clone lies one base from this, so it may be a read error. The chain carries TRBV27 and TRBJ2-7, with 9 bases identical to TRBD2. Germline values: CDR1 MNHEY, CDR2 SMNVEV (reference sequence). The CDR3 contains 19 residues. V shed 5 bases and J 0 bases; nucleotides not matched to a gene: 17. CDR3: CASSDSGTSPRRISYEQYF. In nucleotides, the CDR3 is TGTGCCAGCAGTGACTCCGGGACTAGCCCGAGGAGGATCTCCTACGAGCAGTACTTC.

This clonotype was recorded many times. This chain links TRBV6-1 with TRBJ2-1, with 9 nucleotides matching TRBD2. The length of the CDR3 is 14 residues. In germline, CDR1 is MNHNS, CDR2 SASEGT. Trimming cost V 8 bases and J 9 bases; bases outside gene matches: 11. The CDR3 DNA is TGTGCCAGCCTACCGGGACTAGCTTCGGGTGAGCAGTTCTTC. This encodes CASLPGLASGEQFF.

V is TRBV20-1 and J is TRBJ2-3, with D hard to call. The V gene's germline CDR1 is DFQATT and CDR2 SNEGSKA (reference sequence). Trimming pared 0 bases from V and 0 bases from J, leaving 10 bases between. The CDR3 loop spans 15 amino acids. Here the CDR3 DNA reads TGCAGTGCTAGAGATCTGCGGTATAGCACAGATACGCAGTATTTT. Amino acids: CSARDLRYSTDTQYF.

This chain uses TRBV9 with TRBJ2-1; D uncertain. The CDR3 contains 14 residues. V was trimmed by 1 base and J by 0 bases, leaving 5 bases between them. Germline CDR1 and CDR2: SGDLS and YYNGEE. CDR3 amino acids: CASSVSVSYNEQFF. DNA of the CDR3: TGTGCCAGCAGCGTATCGGTCTCCTACAATGAGCAGTTCTTC.

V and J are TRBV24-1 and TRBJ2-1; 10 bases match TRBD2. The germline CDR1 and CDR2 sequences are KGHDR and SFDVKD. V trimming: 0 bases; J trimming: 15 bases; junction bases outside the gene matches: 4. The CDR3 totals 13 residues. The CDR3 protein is CATSDLPSGSLFF. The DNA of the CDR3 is TGTGCCACCAGTGATTTGCCTAGCGGGAGCTTGTTCTTC.

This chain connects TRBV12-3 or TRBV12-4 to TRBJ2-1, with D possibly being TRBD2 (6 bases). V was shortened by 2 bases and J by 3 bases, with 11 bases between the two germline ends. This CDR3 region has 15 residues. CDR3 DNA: TGTGCCAGCAGTTTAAGCCGGCGGGGCTACAATGAGCAGTTCTTC. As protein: CASSLSRRGYNEQFF.

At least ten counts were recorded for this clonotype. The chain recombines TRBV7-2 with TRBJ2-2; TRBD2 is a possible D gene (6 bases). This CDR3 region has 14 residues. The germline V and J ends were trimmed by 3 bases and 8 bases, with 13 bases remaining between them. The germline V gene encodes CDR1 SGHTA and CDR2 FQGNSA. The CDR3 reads CASSLRAGQGELFF. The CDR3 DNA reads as TGTGCCAGCAGCTTGCGTGCGGGGCAGGGGGAGCTGTTTTTT.

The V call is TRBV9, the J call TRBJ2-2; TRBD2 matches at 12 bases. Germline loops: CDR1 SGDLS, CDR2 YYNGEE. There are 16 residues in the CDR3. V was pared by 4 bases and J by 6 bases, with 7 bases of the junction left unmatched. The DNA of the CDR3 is TGTGCCAGCAGCTCCAGGACTAGCGGGAATGCCGGGGAGCTGTTTTTT. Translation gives CASSSRTSGNAGELFF. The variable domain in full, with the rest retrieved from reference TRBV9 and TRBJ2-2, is DSGVTQTPKHLITATGQRVTLRCSPRSGDLSVYWYQQSLDQGLQFLIQYYNGEERAKGNILERFSAQQFPDLHSELNLSSLELGDSALYFCASSSRTSGNAGELFFGEGSRLTVL.